A selection of T cell receptor beta chains follows, all from one sample in a study of T cells in Graves' hyperthyroidism and ophthalmopathy. TCRdb re-derived calls from the multiplex PCR reads in MiXCR, one entry per CDR3 protein. This table has about 610,000 distinct CDR3 sequences, roughly 14% appearing once. The specimen was blood. These receptors were obtained from a woman in her forties with Graves' ophthalmopathy. The CDR3 runs from the conserved cysteine through the conserved F or W. Fields, in order: J gene, V gene, D gene, CDR3 protein. A D gene is named only where the DNA matches it firmly.

TRBJ2-7,TRBV12-3/TRBV12-4,TRBD1,CASSLGQRKESYEQYF
TRBJ2-3,TRBV9,NA,CASSHETDTPSTDTQYF
TRBJ1-1,TRBV6-2/TRBV6-3,NA,CASSYRVGATEAFF
TRBJ1-2,TRBV9,NA,CASSPEAAGTYGYTF
TRBJ2-2,TRBV6-5,NA,CASSWDRSAAGELFF
TRBJ2-5,TRBV2,TRBD2,CASSGGAGGRETQYF
TRBJ2-7,TRBV27,TRBD2,CASSISGRAYEQYF
TRBJ1-1,TRBV7-9,NA,CASSERGAEAFF
TRBJ1-5,TRBV4-1,TRBD1,CASTTADRGGNQPQHF
TRBJ2-7,TRBV30,NA,CAWSVSPGAEQYF
TRBJ1-5,TRBV12-3/TRBV12-4,NA,CASSQAPGDDQPQHF
TRBJ1-3,TRBV20-1,NA,CSAKGQSSGNTIYF
TRBJ2-7,TRBV24-1,NA,CATSDSDGGIYEQYF
TRBJ2-2,TRBV10-3,TRBD2,CAISDASGWVAGGFTGELFF
TRBJ2-7,TRBV9,TRBD2,CASSGGFVTSGDEQYF
TRBJ2-7,TRBV28,NA,CASSSGRDHEQYF
TRBJ1-1,TRBV14,NA,CASSQRRGNTEAFF